Following are 2 T cell receptor beta chains from one sample sequenced in a study of blood T cell repertoires in COVID-19. Data came from immunoSEQ multiplex PCR; TCRdb stores just in-frame clones and leaves some out. The sample has around 80,000 clones; over 80% are singletons. Source material: peripheral blood. These receptors were taken from a man aged 45-60 years with COVID-19, enrolled during active disease.

This clone was counted between two and nine times. The chain links TRBV29-1 to TRBJ1-5; 10 bases align to TRBD1. V shed 4 bases, J shed 4 bases, and the junction held 7 bases outside the gene matches. The CDR3 is made up of 15 amino acids. CDR1 and CDR2 (germline): SQVTM, ANQGSEA. The CDR3 region has the DNA TGCAGCGTTGCCACCGGGACAGGGGATAATCAGCCCCAGCATTTT. As protein: CSVATGTGDNQPQHF.

The chain employs TRBV11-1 and TRBJ2-7; 7 bases match TRBD1. The junction had 5 bases not matched to a gene; V was cut back by 0 bases and J by 6 bases. Looked up from germline, CDR1 is SGHAT and CDR2 is FQDESV (reference sequence). The CDR3 length is 14 residues. The CDR3 nucleotides are TGTGCCAGCAGCTTAGCGGGACAGCTAGGCGAGCAGTACTTC. It is translated as CASSLAGQLGEQYF.